This T cell receptor beta chain was profiled in a study of blood T cell repertoires in COVID-19. Looking at the study overall: Donors in the United States, Italy and Spain gave samples during acute or convalescent COVID-19. The cDNA or gDNA used as material had been derived from T cells, B-cell-depleted T cells, or PBMCs.

One Seattle source followed patients from active infection through their disease course. The authors' processing: The assay estimated nucleated cells by amplifying reference gene primers. The data were produced by immunoSEQ multiplex PCR, yet TCRdb's version contains in-frame clones alone and is incomplete. That table furnishes V, J and clone size, whereas the DNA furnished D and trimming. The data show 150,000 to 200,000 clones, about nine tenths seen once. Sequences were obtained from peripheral blood. The sequence was collected from a man aged 25 to 40 with COVID-19, enrolled during active disease.

Here the CDR3 DNA reads TGCGCCAGCAGCCAAGATGGGGGACTAGCGGGAGGCTACAATGAGCAGTTCTTC. Protein: CASSQDGGLAGGYNEQFF. The chain carries TRBV4-3 and TRBJ2-1; TRBD2 aligns across 15 bases. The CDR3 totals 18 residues. Germline lookup yields CDR1 LGHNA and CDR2 YSLEER. V was pared by 0 bases and J by 3 bases, with 3 bases of the junction left unmatched.